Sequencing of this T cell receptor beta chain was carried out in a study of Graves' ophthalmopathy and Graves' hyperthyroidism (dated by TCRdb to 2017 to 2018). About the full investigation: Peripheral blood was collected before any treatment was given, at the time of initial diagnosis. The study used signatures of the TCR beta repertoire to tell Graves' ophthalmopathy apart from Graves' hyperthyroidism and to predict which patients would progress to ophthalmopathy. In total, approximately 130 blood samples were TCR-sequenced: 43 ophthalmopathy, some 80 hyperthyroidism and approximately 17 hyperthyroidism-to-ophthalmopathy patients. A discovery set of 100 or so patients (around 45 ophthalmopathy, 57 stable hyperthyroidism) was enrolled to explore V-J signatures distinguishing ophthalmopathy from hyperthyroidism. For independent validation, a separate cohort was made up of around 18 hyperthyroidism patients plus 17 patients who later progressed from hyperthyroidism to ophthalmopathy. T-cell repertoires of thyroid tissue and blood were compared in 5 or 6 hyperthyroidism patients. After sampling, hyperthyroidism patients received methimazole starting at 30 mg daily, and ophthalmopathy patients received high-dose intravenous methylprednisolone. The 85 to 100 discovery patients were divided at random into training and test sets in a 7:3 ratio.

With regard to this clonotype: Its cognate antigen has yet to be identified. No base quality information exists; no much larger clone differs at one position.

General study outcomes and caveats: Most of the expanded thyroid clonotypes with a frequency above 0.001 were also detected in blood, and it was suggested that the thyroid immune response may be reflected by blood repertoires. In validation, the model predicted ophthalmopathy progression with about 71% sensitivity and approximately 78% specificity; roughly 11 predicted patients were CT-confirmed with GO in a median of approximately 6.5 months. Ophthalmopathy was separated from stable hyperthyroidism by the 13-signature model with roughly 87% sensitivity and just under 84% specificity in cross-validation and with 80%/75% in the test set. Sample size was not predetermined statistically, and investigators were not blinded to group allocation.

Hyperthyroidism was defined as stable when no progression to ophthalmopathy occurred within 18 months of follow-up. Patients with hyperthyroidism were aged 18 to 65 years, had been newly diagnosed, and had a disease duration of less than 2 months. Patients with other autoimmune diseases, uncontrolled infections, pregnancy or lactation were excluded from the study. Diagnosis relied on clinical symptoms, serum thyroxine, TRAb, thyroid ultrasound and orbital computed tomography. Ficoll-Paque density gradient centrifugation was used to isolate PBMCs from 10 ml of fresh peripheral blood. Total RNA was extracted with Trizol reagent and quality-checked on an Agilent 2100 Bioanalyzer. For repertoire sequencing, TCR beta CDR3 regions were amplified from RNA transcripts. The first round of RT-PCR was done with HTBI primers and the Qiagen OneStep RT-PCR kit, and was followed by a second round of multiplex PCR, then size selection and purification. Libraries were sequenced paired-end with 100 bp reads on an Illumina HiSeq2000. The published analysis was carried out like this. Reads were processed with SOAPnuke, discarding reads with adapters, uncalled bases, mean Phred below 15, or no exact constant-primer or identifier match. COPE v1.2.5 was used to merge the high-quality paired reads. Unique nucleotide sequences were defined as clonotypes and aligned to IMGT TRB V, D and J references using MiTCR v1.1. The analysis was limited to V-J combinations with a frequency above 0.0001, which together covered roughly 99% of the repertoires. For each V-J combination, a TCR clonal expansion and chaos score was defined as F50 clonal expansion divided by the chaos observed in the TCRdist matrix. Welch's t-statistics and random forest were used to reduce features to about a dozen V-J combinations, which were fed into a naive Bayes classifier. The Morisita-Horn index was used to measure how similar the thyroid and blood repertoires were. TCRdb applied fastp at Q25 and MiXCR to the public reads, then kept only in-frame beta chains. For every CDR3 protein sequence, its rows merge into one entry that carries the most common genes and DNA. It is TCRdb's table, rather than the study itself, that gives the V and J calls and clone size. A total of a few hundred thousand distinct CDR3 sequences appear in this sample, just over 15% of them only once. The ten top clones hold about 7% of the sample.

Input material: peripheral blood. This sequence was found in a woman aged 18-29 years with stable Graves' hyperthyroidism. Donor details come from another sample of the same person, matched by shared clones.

CDR3 loop: CASSIGSLAGGVETQYF. At the DNA level, the sequence is TGTGCCAGTAGTATCGGGAGCCTAGCGGGGGGGGTAGAGACCCAGTACTTC. The chain uses TRBV19 and TRBJ2-5; the junction holds 12 bases that match TRBD2. Per the germline V gene (reference sequence), LNHDA is the CDR1 and SQIVND is the CDR2. From V the trimming removes 3 bases and from J it removes 4 bases, while the gene matches leave 9 bases of the junction unaccounted for. Including the terminal cysteine and phenylalanine, the CDR3 comprises 17 residues. Only the CDR3 region is kept as DNA, spanning 51 bases read in frame from base 1.